This T cell receptor beta chain was retrieved from a study of tumor-infiltrating lymphocytes in primary liver carcinoma. The overall study: All patients, whether men or women, fell within 30 to 69 years of age. Tumor staging was T1-T3 N0M0; sizes spanned roughly 4.2 to 10 cm across.

For each extraction, RNA and DNA were obtained together from approximately 20-30 mg of unsorted bulk tissue. In its sample, this clonotype was seen many times. No antigen is known for it. Regarding the study as a whole: The study found only about 7.5-25% of top clones in all five tumor regions. With p = 0.039, the top-250-clone fraction in tumors significantly exceeded that in blood.

A constant-region primer served to make TCR beta cDNA from approximately 490 ng total RNA. Three-round nested multiplex PCR performed with slightly modified ARM-PCR produced the TCR beta libraries. With TRBV1-TRBV30 forward primers and a C-beta reverse primer, the first two PCR rounds were run for around 10 cycles each. TCRdb reprocessed the multiplex PCR reads with MiXCR, giving one entry per CDR3 protein. Here the sample spans 55,000 to 65,000 distinct CDR3 sequences, 70% to 85% being singletons. J lost 5 bases, V lost 0 bases, and 5 bases had no gene match. The CDR3 totals 16 residues. Germline assignment: CDR1 SGHNT and CDR2 YYREEE (reference sequence).

What was sequenced was liver tumor tissue from sampling region 2. Subset given: tumor region T2, inferior pole. V and J are TRBV5-4 and TRBJ2-2; TRBD1 matches at 9 bases. The clonotype comes from a man aged 40-50 years with primary liver carcinoma and hepatitis B virus infection. Here the CDR3 reads CASSLGDRARTGELFF. The CDR3, as DNA: TGTGCCAGCAGCTTGGGGGACAGGGCCCGTACCGGGGAGCTGTTTTTT.